Described below is a single T cell receptor beta chain sequence and its context. The protocol was immunoSEQ multiplex PCR, while the TCRdb copy is restricted to in-frame clones and leaves out a portion. The sample lists around 26,000 clones; almost 95% were seen once. V lost 5 bases to trimming and J lost 2 bases, with 13 bases between them. In germline, CDR1 is SEHNR, CDR2 FQNEAQ (reference sequence). The CDR3 covers 14 residues. This sample stems from a study of blood T cell repertoires in COVID-19. Sequenced: peripheral blood. V gene TRBV7-9 combines with J gene TRBJ2-7, with no clear D. This clonotype originated in a human donor in a cohort sampled during active COVID-19. The CDR3 loop is CASSPLRHTYEQYF. As DNA, the CDR3 is TGTGCCAGCAGCCCTTTACGACACACCTACGAGCAGTACTTC.